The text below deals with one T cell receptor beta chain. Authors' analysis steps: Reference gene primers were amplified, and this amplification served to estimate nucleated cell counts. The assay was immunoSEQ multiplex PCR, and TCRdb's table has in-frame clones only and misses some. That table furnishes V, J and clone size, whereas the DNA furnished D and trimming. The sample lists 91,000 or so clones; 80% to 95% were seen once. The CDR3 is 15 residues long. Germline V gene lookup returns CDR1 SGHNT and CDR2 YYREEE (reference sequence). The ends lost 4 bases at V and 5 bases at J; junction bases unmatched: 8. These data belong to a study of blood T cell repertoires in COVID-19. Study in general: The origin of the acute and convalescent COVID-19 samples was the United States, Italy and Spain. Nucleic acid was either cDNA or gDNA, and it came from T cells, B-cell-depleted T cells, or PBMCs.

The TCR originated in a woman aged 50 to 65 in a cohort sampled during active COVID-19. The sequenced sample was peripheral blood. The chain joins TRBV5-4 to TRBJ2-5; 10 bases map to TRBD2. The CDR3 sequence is CASSANSGGIETQYF. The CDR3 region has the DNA TGTGCCAGCAGCGCCAATAGCGGGGGGATTGAGACCCAGTACTTC. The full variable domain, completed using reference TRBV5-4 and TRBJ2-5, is ETGVTQSPTHLIKTRGQQVTLRCSSQSGHNTVSWYQQALGQGPQFIFQYYREEENGRGNFPPRFSGLQFPNYSSELNVNALELDDSALYLCASSANSGGIETQYFGPGTRLLVL.